The entry below gives a single TCR beta chain sequence along with its context. What it binds is unknown. V was pared by 5 bases and J by 5 bases, with 13 bases of the junction left unmatched. There are 16 residues in the CDR3. Per the germline V gene, CDR1 is SGHTA and CDR2 is FQGTGA. Unique molecular identifiers were attached to individual cDNA molecules. TCRdb re-called the 5' RACE reads through MiXCR, storing one row per CDR3 protein. This sample has tens of thousands of distinct CDR3 sequences, with approximately 12% found just once. This entry comes from a study of early T cells in non-severe SARS-CoV-2 infection. The overall study: The sequenced material was bulk RNA from unsorted whole blood, and its chains were unpaired.

Regarding the study as a whole: Reliance on VDJdb matching favored anti-spike CD8 responses; private and CD4 specificities were missed.

Sample: whole blood. The V gene is TRBV7-3, the J gene TRBJ2-5; 8 nucleotides agree with TRBD1. This TCR derives from an adult who was a healthcare worker with PCR-confirmed SARS-CoV-2 infection or an uninfected control (not recorded which). CDR3 sequence: CASSQTGQGGIETQYF. The CDR3 coding sequence is TGTGCCAGCAGCCAAACCGGACAGGGCGGGATCGAGACCCAGTACTTC.